The 14 T cell receptor beta chains below all came from one sample that was sequenced in a study of blood T cell repertoires in COVID-19. TCRdb's copy holds only in-frame clones and misses some; the assay was immunoSEQ multiplex PCR. The profile covers 75,000 to 90,000 clones, with around 91% appearing a single time and 6.7% taken by the ten largest. The specimen was peripheral blood. The receptors originated from a man aged 18-30 years with COVID-19, enrolled during active disease.

A remark on this clone: This likely comes from a read error, as the CDR3 has no conserved phenylalanine or tryptophan at its end. The DNA is omitted, as the CDR3 cannot be located on it reliably, and the CDR3 follows TCRdb's listing. This sequence joins TRBV11-2 and TRBJ1-3; the table's D call of TRBD1 was not tested on the DNA. The CDR3 spans 13 residues, counting both ends. Per germline, CDR1 SGHAT and CDR2 FQNNGV. The CDR3 protein is CASSLDPTGDEAN.

The gene calls are TRBV5-5 and TRBJ2-5; 8 bases match TRBD2. The CDR3 is 15 amino acids. V lost 4 bases, J lost 3 bases, and 8 bases stayed unmatched. Germline CDR1 is SGHKS and CDR2 is YYEKEE (reference sequence). CDR3 nucleotide sequence: TGTGCCAGCAGCAAAACCGGGACTAGGGAAGAGACCCAGTACTTC. It codes for CASSKTGTREETQYF. The full variable domain, in which reference TRBV5-5 and TRBJ2-5 provide the parts outside the CDR3, is DAGVTQSPTHLIKTRGQQVTLRCSPISGHKSVSWYQQVLGQGPQFIFQYYEKEERGRGNFPDRFSARQFPNYSSELNVNALLLGDSALYLCASSKTGTREETQYFGPGTRLLVL.

The CDR3 here is CASGLVRSTDATHISGANVLTF. CDR3 nucleotide sequence: TGTGCTAGTGGTTTGGTACGTAGTACAGACGCAACACACATCTCTGGGGCCAACGTCCTGACTTTC. The chain has TRBV12-5 and TRBJ2-6, with D hard to call. Trimming pared 0 bases from V and 0 bases from J, leaving 24 bases between. The CDR3 extends over 22 amino acids. CDR1 is LGHNT, CDR2 FRNRAP, per germline.

A few counts support this clone. This chain joins TRBV4-3 and TRBJ2-7, with 10 bases lining up with TRBD2. Losses at the gene ends were 2 bases for V and 0 bases for J; bases not matched to a gene: 4. The CDR3 consists of 16 residues. Germline-derived CDR1 and CDR2 are LGHNA and YSLEER. CDR3 in amino acids: CASSQRSSGSSYEQYF. CDR3 coding DNA: TGCGCCAGCAGCCAAAGATCTAGCGGGAGCTCCTACGAGCAGTACTTC.

V and J are TRBV27 and TRBJ2-7; D is undetermined. The V gene's germline CDR1 is MNHEY and CDR2 SMNVEV (reference sequence). The CDR3 is 12 residues long. V was pared by 7 bases and J by 0 bases, with 7 bases between. In DNA form, the CDR3 reads TGTGCCAGCAAGGCTAGCTCCTACGAGCAGTACTTC. Its protein product is CASKASSYEQYF.

In its sample, this clone was seen a few times. The chain carries TRBV7-9 and TRBJ1-2; perhaps TRBD1 as D (5 bases). Germline CDR1 and CDR2: SEHNR and FQNEAQ (reference sequence). Trimming took off 5 bases at V and 4 bases at J, with 11 bases between the two ends. The length of the CDR3 is 13 residues. The CDR3 nucleotides read TGTGCCAGCAGCCGGGGGGGAACCTATGGCTACACCTTC. This gives the protein CASSRGGTYGYTF.

The J gene is TRBJ2-1, the V gene TRBV6-2 or TRBV6-3; D possibly corresponds to TRBD2 (6 bases). The V and J ends lost 2 bases and 10 bases respectively, with 15 bases between them. This CDR3 is 14 amino acids long. The germline V gene encodes CDR1 MNHEY and CDR2 SVGEGT. The CDR3 reads CASSYPLAHQEQFF. The CDR3 DNA is TGTGCCAGCAGTTACCCTCTAGCGCACCAAGAGCAGTTCTTC.

V gene TRBV3-1 (or the pseudogene TRBV3-2) combines with J gene TRBJ1-1; 7 positions match TRBD1. Germline-derived CDR1 and CDR2 are LGHDT and YNNKEL (reference sequence). The CDR3 has 18 amino acids. Trimming at V came to 1 base and at J to 1 base, leaving 12 bases not matched to a gene. In nucleotides, the CDR3 is TGTGCCAGCAGCCAAGGGGGGGATAAACGGACAGGGAACACTGAAGCTTTCTTT. It yields the protein CASSQGGDKRTGNTEAFF.

The chain combines TRBV9 with TRBJ2-7; no reliable D call. Germline CDR1 and CDR2: SGDLS and YYNGEE. Trimming took off 4 bases at V and 2 bases at J, with 13 bases between the two ends. The CDR3 extends over 14 amino acids. CDR3: CASSPGPGTYEQYF. The CDR3 nucleotides read TGTGCCAGCAGCCCCGGCCCAGGCACCTACGAGCAGTACTTC.

CDR3 residues: CASSSSIRGYEQYF. The DNA of the CDR3 is TGTGCCAGTAGTTCCTCAATCCGCGGCTACGAGCAGTACTTC. The chain carries TRBV19 and TRBJ2-7, with unresolved D. Germline CDR1 LNHDA, CDR2 SQIVND (reference sequence). The germline V and J ends were trimmed by 5 bases and 3 bases, with 14 bases remaining between them. The CDR3 runs 14 residues.

The chain links TRBV14 to TRBJ2-7, with a possible D match to TRBD2 (5 bases). Trimming left V 4 bases short and J 1 base short, with 20 bases between. Germline V gene data show CDR1 as SGHDN and CDR2 as FVKESK. CDR3 length equals 17 residues. The CDR3, as DNA: TGTGCCAGCAGCCCTACTGGAGAGGGAGCAAGTTCCTACGAGCAGTACTTC. As protein: CASSPTGEGASSYEQYF. Supplemented by reference TRBV14 and TRBJ2-7, the full variable domain reads EAGVTQFPSHSVIEKGQTVTLRCDPISGHDNLYWYRRVMGKEIKFLLHFVKESKQDESGMPNNRFLAERTGGTYSTLKVQPAELEDSGVYFCASSPTGEGASSYEQYFGPGTRLTVT.

The rearrangement joins TRBV7-8 to TRBJ2-7, with D perhaps matching TRBD1 (5 bases). The CDR3 covers 16 residues. Per the germline V gene, CDR1 is SGHVS and CDR2 is FQNEAQ. The V end lost 2 bases, the J end lost 3 bases, and 17 bases lay between the germline ends. The CDR3 region has the DNA TGTGCCAGCAGCTTAAGTCCTGGGGTCAGGGTCTACGAGCAGTACTTC. It yields the protein CASSLSPGVRVYEQYF. Looking up the rest from reference TRBV7-8 and TRBJ2-7 gives the full variable domain: GAGVSQSPRYKVAKRGQDVALRCDPISGHVSLFWYQQALGQGPEFLTYFQNEAQLDKSGLPSDRFFAERPEGSVSTLKIQRTQQEDSAVYLCASSLSPGVRVYEQYFGPGTRLTVT.

The chain is built from TRBV2 and TRBJ2-4; the D gene is possibly TRBD2 (6 bases). This CDR3 has 15 amino acids. V was trimmed by 3 bases and J by 1 base, leaving 10 bases between them. The germline CDR1 and CDR2 sequences are SNHLY and FYNNEI. The CDR3 DNA follows: TGTGCCAGCAGTGATGGGGGGAGTGCCAAAAACATTCAGTACTTC. Amino acids: CASSDGGSAKNIQYF.

Points on this clone: Distinct nucleotide sequences in the sample also encode this CDR3. The V call is TRBV7-9, the J call TRBJ2-3; possibly TRBD2 for D (6 bases). The V gene lost 3 bases and the J gene lost 6 bases, with 13 bases spanning the gap. CDR3 length: 14 amino acids. Germline V gene sequence: CDR1 SEHNR, CDR2 FQNEAQ (reference sequence). The CDR3, as DNA: TGTGCCAGCAGCTTTCGCGGGATGGGCGATACGCAGTATTTT. It translates to CASSFRGMGDTQYF.